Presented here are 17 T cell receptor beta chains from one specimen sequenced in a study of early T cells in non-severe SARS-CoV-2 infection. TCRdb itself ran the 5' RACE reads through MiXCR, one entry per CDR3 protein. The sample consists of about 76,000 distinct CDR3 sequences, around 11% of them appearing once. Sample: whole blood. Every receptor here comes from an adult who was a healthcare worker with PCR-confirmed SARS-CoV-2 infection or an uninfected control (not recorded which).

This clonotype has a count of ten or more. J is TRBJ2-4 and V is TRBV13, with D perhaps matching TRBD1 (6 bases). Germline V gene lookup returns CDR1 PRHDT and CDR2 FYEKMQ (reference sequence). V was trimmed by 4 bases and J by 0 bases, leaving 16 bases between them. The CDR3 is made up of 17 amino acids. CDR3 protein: CASSSARGTLAKNIQYF. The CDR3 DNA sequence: TGTGCCAGCAGCTCCGCGAGGGGGACACTAGCCAAAAACATTCAGTACTTC.

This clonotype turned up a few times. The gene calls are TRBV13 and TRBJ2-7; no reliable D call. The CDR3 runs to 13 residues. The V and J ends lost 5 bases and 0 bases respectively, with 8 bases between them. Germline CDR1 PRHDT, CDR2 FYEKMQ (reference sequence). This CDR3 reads CASSAGSSYEQYF. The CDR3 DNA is TGTGCCAGCAGCGCAGGATCCTCCTACGAGCAGTACTTC.

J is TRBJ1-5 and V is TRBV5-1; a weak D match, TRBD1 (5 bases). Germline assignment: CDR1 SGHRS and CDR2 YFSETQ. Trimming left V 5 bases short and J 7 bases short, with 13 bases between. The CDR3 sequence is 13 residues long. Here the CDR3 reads CASRAGLGQPQHF. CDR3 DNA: TGCGCCAGCAGAGCGGGGCTAGGACAGCCCCAGCATTTT.

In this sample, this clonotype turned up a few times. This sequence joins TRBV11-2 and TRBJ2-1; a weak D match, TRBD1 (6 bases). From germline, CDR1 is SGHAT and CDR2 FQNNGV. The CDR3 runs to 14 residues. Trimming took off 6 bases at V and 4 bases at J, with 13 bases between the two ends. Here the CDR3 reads CASSPGQFYNEQFF. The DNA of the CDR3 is TGTGCCAGCAGTCCTGGACAGTTTTACAATGAGCAGTTCTTC.

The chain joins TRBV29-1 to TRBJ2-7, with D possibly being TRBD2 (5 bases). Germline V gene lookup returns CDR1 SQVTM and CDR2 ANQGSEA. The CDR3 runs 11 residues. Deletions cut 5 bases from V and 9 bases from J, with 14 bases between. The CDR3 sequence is CSVTEDGGQYF. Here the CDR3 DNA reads TGCAGCGTTACGGAGGATGGTGGGCAGTACTTC.

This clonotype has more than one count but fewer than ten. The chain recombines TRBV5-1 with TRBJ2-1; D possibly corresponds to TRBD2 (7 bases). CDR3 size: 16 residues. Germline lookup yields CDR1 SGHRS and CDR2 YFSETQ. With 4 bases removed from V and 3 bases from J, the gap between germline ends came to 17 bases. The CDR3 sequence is CASSLGGLPNYNEQFF. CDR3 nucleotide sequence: TGCGCCAGCAGCCTCGGGGGGCTCCCGAACTACAATGAGCAGTTCTTC.

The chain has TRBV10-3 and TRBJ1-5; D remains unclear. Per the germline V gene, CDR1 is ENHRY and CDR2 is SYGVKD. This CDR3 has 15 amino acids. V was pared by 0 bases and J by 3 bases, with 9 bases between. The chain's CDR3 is CAISESTDPNQPQHF. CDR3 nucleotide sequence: TGTGCCATCAGTGAGTCGACGGATCCCAATCAGCCCCAGCATTTT.

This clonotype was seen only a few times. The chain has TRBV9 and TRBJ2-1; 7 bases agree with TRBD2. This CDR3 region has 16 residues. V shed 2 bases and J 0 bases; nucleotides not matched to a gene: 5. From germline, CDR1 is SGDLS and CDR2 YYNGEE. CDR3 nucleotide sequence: TGTGCCAGCAGCGTTAGCGGGTCAACCTCCTACAATGAGCAGTTCTTC. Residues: CASSVSGSTSYNEQFF.

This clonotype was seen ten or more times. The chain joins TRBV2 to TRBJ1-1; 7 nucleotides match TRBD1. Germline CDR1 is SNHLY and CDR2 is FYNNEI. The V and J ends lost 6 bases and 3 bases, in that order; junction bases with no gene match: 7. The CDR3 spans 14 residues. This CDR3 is CASRPQGSDTEAFF. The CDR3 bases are TGTGCCAGCAGACCACAGGGGTCAGACACTGAAGCTTTCTTT.

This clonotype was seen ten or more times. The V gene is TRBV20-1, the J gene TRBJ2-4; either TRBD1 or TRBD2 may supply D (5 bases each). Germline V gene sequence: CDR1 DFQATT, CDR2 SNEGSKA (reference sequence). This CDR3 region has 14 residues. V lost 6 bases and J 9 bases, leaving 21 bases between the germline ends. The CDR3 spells CSAPRDPAGGIQYF. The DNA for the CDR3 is TGCAGTGCCCCAAGGGACCCCGCCGGAGGCATTCAGTACTTC.

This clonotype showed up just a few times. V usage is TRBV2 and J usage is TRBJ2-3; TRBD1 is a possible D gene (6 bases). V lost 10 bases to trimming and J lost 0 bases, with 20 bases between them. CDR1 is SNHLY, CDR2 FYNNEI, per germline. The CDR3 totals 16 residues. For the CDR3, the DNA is TGTGCCACGACCCACGTAGGGGGATCTAGCACAGATACGCAGTATTTT. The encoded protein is CATTHVGGSSTDTQYF.

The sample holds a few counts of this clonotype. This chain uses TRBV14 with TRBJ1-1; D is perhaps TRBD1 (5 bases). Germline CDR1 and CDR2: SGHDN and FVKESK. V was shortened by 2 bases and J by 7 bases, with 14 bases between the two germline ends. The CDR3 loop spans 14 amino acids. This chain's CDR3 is CASSQRQGRFEAFF. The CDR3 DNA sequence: TGTGCCAGCAGCCAAAGGCAGGGAAGGTTTGAAGCTTTCTTT.

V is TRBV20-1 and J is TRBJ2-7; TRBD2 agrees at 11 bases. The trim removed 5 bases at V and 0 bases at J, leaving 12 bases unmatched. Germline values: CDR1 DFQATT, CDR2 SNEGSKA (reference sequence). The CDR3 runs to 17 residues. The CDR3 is CSAGPTSGGLSSYEQYF. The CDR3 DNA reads TGCAGTGCTGGACCTACTAGCGGGGGTCTCAGCTCCTACGAGCAGTACTTC.

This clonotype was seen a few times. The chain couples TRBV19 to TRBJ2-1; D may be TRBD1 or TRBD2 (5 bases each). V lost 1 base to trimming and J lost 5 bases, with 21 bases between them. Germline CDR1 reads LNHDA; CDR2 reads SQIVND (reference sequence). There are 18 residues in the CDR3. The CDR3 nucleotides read TGTGCCAGTAGTATAGGGGCCCGGGGCATGGGTCTGGACAATGAGCAGTTCTTC. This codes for CASSIGARGMGLDNEQFF.

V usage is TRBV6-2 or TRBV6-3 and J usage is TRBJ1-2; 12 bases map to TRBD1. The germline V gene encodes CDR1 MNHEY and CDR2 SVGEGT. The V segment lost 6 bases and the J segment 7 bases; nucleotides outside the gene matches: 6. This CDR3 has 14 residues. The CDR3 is CASRPGQGASGYTF. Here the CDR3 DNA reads TGTGCCAGCAGGCCGGGACAGGGGGCGTCTGGCTACACCTTC.

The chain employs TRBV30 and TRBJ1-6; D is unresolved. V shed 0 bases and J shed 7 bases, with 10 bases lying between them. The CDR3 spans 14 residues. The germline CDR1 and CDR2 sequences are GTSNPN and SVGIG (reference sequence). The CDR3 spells CAWSVRQVNSPLHF. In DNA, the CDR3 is TGTGCCTGGAGTGTACGGCAGGTGAATTCACCCCTCCACTTT.

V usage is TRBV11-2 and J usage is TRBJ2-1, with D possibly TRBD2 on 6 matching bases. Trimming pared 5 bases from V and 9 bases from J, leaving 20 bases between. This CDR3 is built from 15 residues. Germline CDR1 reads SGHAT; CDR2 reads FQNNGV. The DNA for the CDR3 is TGTGCCAGCAGCGACGTGACGGGGGTAATCGGTGAGCAGTTCTTC. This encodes CASSDVTGVIGEQFF.